What follows describes a single T cell receptor (beta chain). Its matching antigen is unknown. CDR1 and CDR2 (germline): MNHEY, SVGAGI. V shed 6 bases, J shed 4 bases, and the junction held 9 bases outside the gene matches. This CDR3 spans 14 amino acids. A multiplex PCR was run with 60 Vbeta primers and 13 Jbeta primers. Libraries were prepared by immunoSEQ multiplex PCR; TCRdb keeps only in-frame clonotypes and omits some of them. The table records 120,000 to 150,000 clones, about 80% of them present only once. The record originates from a study of cytomegalovirus exposure and HLA in healthy donors. Study-wide findings and caveats: HLA restriction was apparent for most CMV-associated TCR beta chains in a later analysis. A missense DCLRE1C variant was associated with V- and J-gene trimming of TCR beta chains in a later analysis, and an independent cohort replicated the association. A later analysis reportedly found that, within productive TCRs, an Asian-associated ancestry cluster had fewer N-insertions than the mean observed across the approximately 660 donors. Reports credit the classifier with highly specific, highly sensitive diagnosis of cytomegalovirus status.

The TCR was taken from a woman aged 35 to 49 in good health and CMV-seronegative. This chain uses TRBV6-5 with TRBJ2-7; 7 nucleotides line up with TRBD1. The material sequenced was PBMCs. The CDR3 spells CASRGQSRIYEQYF. For the CDR3, the DNA is TGTGCCAGCAGGGGACAGTCTAGAATTTACGAGCAGTACTTC.